The 20 T cell receptor beta chains reported below all come from one sample, sequenced in a study of shared clonotypes between healthy human individuals. The data were produced by immunoSEQ multiplex PCR, yet TCRdb's version contains in-frame clones alone and is incomplete. The sample carries about 1 million clones, about 74% recorded once. Sequencing used memory CD4+ T cells sorted from blood. Subset given: CD45RA-negative fraction. Receptors originate from a man aged 18 to 30 in good health.

This CDR3 is CASSYSRLGYEQYF. The CDR3 DNA is TGTGCCAGCAGTTACTCCAGACTAGGTTATGAGCAGTACTTC. V and J are TRBV6-5 and TRBJ2-7; maybe TRBD2 (6 bases). Germline V gene lookup returns CDR1 MNHEY and CDR2 SVGAGI. The CDR3 is 14 residues long. V dropped 0 bases and J dropped 7 bases, with 13 bases sitting between them.

The V gene is TRBV6-6, the J gene TRBJ1-2; the match to TRBD1 covers 11 bases. V was pared by 6 bases and J by 4 bases, with 10 bases of the junction left unmatched. Germline CDR1 is MNHNY and CDR2 is SVGAGI (reference sequence). The CDR3 contains 16 residues. This CDR3 is CASRGGTGGYGYGYTF. The CDR3 DNA is TGTGCCAGCAGGGGAGGGACAGGGGGTTATGGCTATGGCTACACCTTC.

The chain joins TRBV11-2 to TRBJ2-1; TRBD2 matches at 7 bases. Losses at the gene ends were 5 bases for V and 2 bases for J; bases not matched to a gene: 9. Germline V gives CDR1 SGHAT, CDR2 FQNNGV. The CDR3 covers 16 residues. The CDR3 loop reads CASSGGGRRTYNEQFF. CDR3 coding DNA: TGTGCCAGCAGCGGTGGCGGGAGACGTACCTACAATGAGCAGTTCTTC. Complete variable domain (other parts from reference TRBV11-2 and TRBJ2-1): EAGVAQSPRYKIIEKRQSVAFWCNPISGHATLYWYQQILGQGPKLLIQFQNNGVVDDSQLPKDRFSAERLKGVDSTLKIQPAKLEDSAVYLCASSGGGRRTYNEQFFGPGTRLTVL.

The J gene is TRBJ1-5, the V gene TRBV30, with D possibly being TRBD1 (5 bases). Germline V gene data show CDR1 as GTSNPN and CDR2 as SVGIG (reference sequence). This CDR3 spans 13 amino acids. Trimming cost V 4 bases and J 2 bases, with 9 bases left between them. CDR3 region: CAWTLGGNQPQHF. For the CDR3, the DNA is TGTGCCTGGACCCTGGGGGGCAATCAGCCCCAGCATTTT.

This clone was observed a few times. CDR3 sequence reads: CASSGLAGEYEQYF. For the CDR3, the DNA is TGTGCCAGCTCAGGACTAGCGGGAGAGTACGAGCAGTACTTC. This chain links TRBV18 with TRBJ2-7, with 13 bases aligning to TRBD2. The CDR3 is 14 amino acids. V shed 5 bases and J 4 bases; nucleotides not matched to a gene: 2. The germline V gene encodes CDR1 KGHSH and CDR2 LQKENI.

At least ten counts were recorded for this clone. The chain is built from TRBV28 and TRBJ2-3, with 7 bases that match TRBD2. The germline V gene encodes CDR1 MDHEN and CDR2 SYDVKM. This CDR3 region has 16 residues. Trimming removed 5 bases from V and 0 bases from J; junction bases left unmatched: 8. CDR3 in amino acids: CASSPWIAGSTDTQYF. CDR3 bases: TGTGCCAGCAGTCCCTGGATAGCGGGTAGCACAGATACGCAGTATTTT.

The V call is TRBV30, the J call TRBJ2-5; tentatively, D is TRBD1 or TRBD2 (6 bases each). Per germline, CDR1 GTSNPN and CDR2 SVGIG (reference sequence). The V and J ends lost 3 bases and 5 bases respectively, with 22 bases between them. The CDR3 covers 16 residues. CDR3 coding DNA: TGTGCCTGGAGGGATTCACACAGGGTAGGGGGGGAGACCCAGTACTTC. It translates to CAWRDSHRVGGETQYF.

This chain links TRBV2 with TRBJ1-1; perhaps TRBD1 as D (6 bases). The germline V gene has CDR1 SNHLY and CDR2 FYNNEI. V lost 6 bases and J lost 1, with 15 bases in between. There are 15 residues in the CDR3. CDR3: CASRRVGQKNTEAFF. In DNA, the CDR3 is TGTGCCAGCAGAAGGGTTGGACAGAAGAACACTGAAGCTTTCTTT.

Remarks on this clone: One junction end does not reproduce the germline sequence, and a read error may be involved. This chain's CDR3 is CASSQDGRRRRF. The CDR3 DNA reads TGTGCCAGCAGCCAAGATGGGAGGCGGCGTCGCTTC. The chain couples TRBV4-2 to TRBJ2-7; tentatively, D is TRBD2 (6 bases). Germline V gives CDR1 LGHNA, CDR2 YNFKEQ. CDR3 length equals 12 residues.

The rearrangement links TRBV14 to TRBJ2-3; no definite D call. With 3 bases removed from V and 2 bases from J, the gap between germline ends came to 9 bases. Germline assignment: CDR1 SGHDN and CDR2 FVKESK. This CDR3 has 14 residues. The CDR3 reads CASSHYLNTDTQYF. The CDR3 nucleotides read TGTGCCAGCAGCCACTACCTTAACACAGATACGCAGTATTTT.

This chain joins TRBV2 and TRBJ1-2; 9 bases match TRBD1. V was pared by 7 bases and J by 6 bases, with 9 bases of the junction left unmatched. The CDR3 covers 14 residues. Germline V lookup: CDR1 SNHLY, CDR2 FYNNEI. This chain's CDR3 is CASTWGQGSHGYTF. CDR3 coding DNA: TGTGCCAGCACCTGGGGACAGGGAAGTCATGGCTACACCTTC.

J is TRBJ2-2 and V is TRBV9; no firm D call. From germline, CDR1 is SGDLS and CDR2 YYNGEE. This CDR3 has 15 residues. Deletions cut 0 bases from V and 7 bases from J, with 13 bases between. Here the CDR3 reads CASSVVSHRGGELFF. CDR3 nucleotides: TGTGCCAGCAGCGTAGTTTCCCACCGTGGCGGGGAGCTGTTTTTT.

The chain recombines TRBV2 with TRBJ1-6; TRBD1 is a possible D gene (5 bases). Germline-derived CDR1 and CDR2 are SNHLY and FYNNEI. The V end was cut by 5 bases, the J end by 5 bases, with 7 bases between. The CDR3 is 13 residues long. The CDR3 DNA reads as TGTGCCAGCAGTAGCAGGGATAATTCACCCCTCCACTTT. Its protein is CASSSRDNSPLHF.

This clone came up once. This sequence joins TRBV5-1 and TRBJ2-2, with 10 bases lining up with TRBD2. From germline, CDR1 is SGHRS and CDR2 YFSETQ. Trimming cost V 5 bases and J 5 bases; bases outside gene matches: 3. This CDR3 contains 14 residues. Here the CDR3 DNA reads TGCGCCAGCAGGTCTAGCGGGGGTACCGGGGAGCTGTTTTTT. This codes for CASRSSGGTGELFF.

With respect to this clone: This CDR3 is also generated by other DNA sequences in the sample. The V call is TRBV5-1, the J call TRBJ2-3, with 14 bases aligning to TRBD2. The CDR3 is made up of 15 amino acids. Germline-derived CDR1 and CDR2 are SGHRS and YFSETQ. Unmatched junction bases numbered 1, after V lost 5 bases and J lost 2 bases. DNA for the CDR3: TGCGCCAGCAGGGGACTAGCGGGGGTCACAGATACGCAGTATTTT. Encoded protein: CASRGLAGVTDTQYF. Supplemented by reference TRBV5-1 and TRBJ2-3, the full variable domain reads KAGVTQTPRYLIKTRGQQVTLSCSPISGHRSVSWYQQTPGQGLQFLFEYFSETQRNKGNFPGRFSGRQFSNSRSEMNVSTLELGDSALYLCASRGLAGVTDTQYFGPGTRLTVL.

The chain employs TRBV7-2 and TRBJ2-7; a possible D gene is TRBD1 (6 bases). In germline, CDR1 is SGHTA, CDR2 FQGNSA. V was shortened by 4 bases and J by 6 bases, with 13 bases between the two germline ends. The CDR3 covers 13 residues. DNA for the CDR3: TGTGCCAGCAGCTCCGGGACATTGCCCGAGCAGTACTTC. Translation gives CASSSGTLPEQYF.

As for this clone: Other DNA sequences in this sample translate to the same CDR3. The rearrangement joins TRBV7-9 to TRBJ1-2, with TRBD1 matching 9 bases. The CDR3 sequence is 14 residues long. Unmatched junction bases numbered 3, after V lost 5 bases and J lost 2 bases. CDR1 and CDR2 from the germline V gene are SEHNR and FQNEAQ (reference sequence). The DNA of the CDR3 is TGTGCCAGCAGCCCAGGACAGGGGAACTATGGCTACACCTTC. Its protein is CASSPGQGNYGYTF.

As for this clone: Compared with germline, one end of the junction differs, possibly owing to a read error. The chain combines TRBV7-2 with TRBJ2-5; D unclear. Germline-derived CDR1 and CDR2 are SGHTA and FQGNSA. The CDR3 totals 12 residues. The CDR3 loop reads CASSLVISALDF. As DNA, the CDR3 is TGTGCCAGCAGCTTAGTAATTAGTGCTCTAGACTTC.

V is TRBV20-1 and J is TRBJ1-4; D gene unclear. The ends were cut back, 7 bases at V and 7 bases at J, with 10 bases in the middle. The CDR3 consists of 11 residues. Germline V gene sequence: CDR1 DFQATT, CDR2 SNEGSKA (reference sequence). The CDR3 sequence: CSVVVREKLFF. Written as DNA, the CDR3 is TGCAGTGTAGTGGTTCGTGAAAAACTGTTTTTT.

The rearrangement joins TRBV7-9 to TRBJ2-5, with D perhaps matching TRBD1 or TRBD2 (5 bases each). V dropped 5 bases and J dropped 4 bases, with 11 bases sitting between them. The germline V gene encodes CDR1 SEHNR and CDR2 FQNEAQ (reference sequence). The CDR3 covers 13 residues. The CDR3 DNA reads as TGTGCCAGCAGCACCGAGGGACGAGAGACCCAGTACTTC. Encoded protein: CASSTEGRETQYF.